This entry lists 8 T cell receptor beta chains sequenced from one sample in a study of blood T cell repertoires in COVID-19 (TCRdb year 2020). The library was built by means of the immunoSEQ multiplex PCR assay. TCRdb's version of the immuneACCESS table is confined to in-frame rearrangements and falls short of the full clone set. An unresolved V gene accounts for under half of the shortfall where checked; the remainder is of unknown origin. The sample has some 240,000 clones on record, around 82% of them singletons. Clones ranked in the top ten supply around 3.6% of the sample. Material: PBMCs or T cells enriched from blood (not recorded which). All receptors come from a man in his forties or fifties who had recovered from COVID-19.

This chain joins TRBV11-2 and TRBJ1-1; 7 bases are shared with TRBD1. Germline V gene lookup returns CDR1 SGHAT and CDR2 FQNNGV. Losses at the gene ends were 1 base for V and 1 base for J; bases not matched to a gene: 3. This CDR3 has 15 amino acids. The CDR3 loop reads CASSLGQGRNTEAFF. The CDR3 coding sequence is TGTGCCAGCAGCTTAGGACAGGGTCGGAACACTGAAGCTTTCTTT. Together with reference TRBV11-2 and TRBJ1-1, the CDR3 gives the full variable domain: EAGVAQSPRYKIIEKRQSVAFWCNPISGHATLYWYQQILGQGPKLLIQFQNNGVVDDSQLPKDRFSAERLKGVDSTLKIQPAKLEDSAVYLCASSLGQGRNTEAFFGQGTRLTVV.

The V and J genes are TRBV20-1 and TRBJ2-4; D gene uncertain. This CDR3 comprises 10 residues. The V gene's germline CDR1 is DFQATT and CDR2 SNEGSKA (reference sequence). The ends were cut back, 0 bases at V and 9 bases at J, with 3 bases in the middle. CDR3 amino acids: CSARDLIQYF. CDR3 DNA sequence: TGCAGTGCTAGAGATCTCATTCAGTACTTC.

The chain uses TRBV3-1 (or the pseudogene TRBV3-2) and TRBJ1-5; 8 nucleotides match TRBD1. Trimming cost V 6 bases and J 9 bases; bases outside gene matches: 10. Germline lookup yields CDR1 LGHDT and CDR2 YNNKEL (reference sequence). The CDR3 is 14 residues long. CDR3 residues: CASSLGTGNLPQHF. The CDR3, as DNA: TGTGCCAGCAGTTTAGGGACAGGTAATTTGCCCCAGCATTTT.

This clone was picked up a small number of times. Written as DNA, the CDR3 is TGTGCCAGCAGCGTATCTACGAACCCGGGACAGCAAGAAGCTTTCTTT. Its protein product is CASSVSTNPGQQEAFF. The chain is built from TRBV9 and TRBJ1-1; 7 bases agree with TRBD1. The CDR3 has 16 amino acids. Germline V lookup: CDR1 SGDLS, CDR2 YYNGEE. V gave up 1 base and J gave up 8 bases; unmatched junction bases: 14.

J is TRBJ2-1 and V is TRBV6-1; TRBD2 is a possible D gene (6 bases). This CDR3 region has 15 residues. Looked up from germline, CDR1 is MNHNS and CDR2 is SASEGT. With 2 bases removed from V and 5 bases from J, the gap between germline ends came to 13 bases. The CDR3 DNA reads TGTGCCAGCAGTGAACTGGGACTGCTGAACAATGAGCAGTTCTTC. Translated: CASSELGLLNNEQFF.

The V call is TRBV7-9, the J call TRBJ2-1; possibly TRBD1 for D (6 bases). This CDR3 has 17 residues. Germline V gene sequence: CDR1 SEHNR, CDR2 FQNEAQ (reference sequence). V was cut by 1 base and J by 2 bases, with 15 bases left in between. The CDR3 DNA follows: TGTGCCAGCAGCTTAGTTCTGGGGGCAGGACCCTACAATGAGCAGTTCTTC. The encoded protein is CASSLVLGAGPYNEQFF.

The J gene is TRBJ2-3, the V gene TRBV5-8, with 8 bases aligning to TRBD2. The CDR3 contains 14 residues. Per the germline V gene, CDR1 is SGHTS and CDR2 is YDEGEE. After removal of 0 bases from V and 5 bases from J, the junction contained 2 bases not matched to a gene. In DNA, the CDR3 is TGTGCCAGCAGCTTGGCGGGGGGGCGAGATACGCAGTATTTT. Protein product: CASSLAGGRDTQYF. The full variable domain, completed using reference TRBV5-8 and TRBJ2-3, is EAGVTQSPTHLIKTRGQQATLRCSPISGHTSVYWYQQALGLGLQFLLWYDEGEERNRGNFPPRFSGRQFPNYSSELNVNALELEDSALYLCASSLAGGRDTQYFGPGTRLTVL.

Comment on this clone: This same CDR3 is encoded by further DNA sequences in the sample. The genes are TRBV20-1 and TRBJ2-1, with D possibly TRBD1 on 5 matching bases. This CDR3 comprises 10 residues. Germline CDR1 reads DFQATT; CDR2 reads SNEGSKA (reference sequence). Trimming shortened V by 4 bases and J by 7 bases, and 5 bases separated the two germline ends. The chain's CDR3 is CSATGNEQFF. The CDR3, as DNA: TGCAGTGCTACAGGGAATGAGCAGTTCTTC.